This record looks at one T cell receptor beta chain sequence and its context. The sample originates from a study of blood T cell repertoires in COVID-19. Here immunoSEQ multiplex PCR was the method, and the copy in TCRdb shows in-frame clones only, minus some. The data contain over 200,000 clones, roughly 80% of them singletons. V dropped 1 base and J dropped 1 base, with 10 bases sitting between them. Germline V lookup: CDR1 KGHDR, CDR2 SFDVKD. This CDR3 has 15 residues. This sequence was found in an elderly woman with COVID-19, enrolled during active disease. The rearrangement uses TRBV24-1 and TRBJ2-7, with D perhaps TRBD1 (6 bases). The sample consisted of peripheral blood. The CDR3 nucleotides are TGTGCCACCAGTGATTTACAGGGCAATTCCTACGAGCAGTACTTC. Translated, it gives CATSDLQGNSYEQYF.